One and the same sample provided the 14 T cell receptor beta chains below, sequenced in a study of cytotoxic CD8 clonotypes in ibrutinib-treated CLL. Assay: immunoSEQ multiplex PCR; the TCRdb copy retains only in-frame clones and omits some. This sample has more than 85,000 clones, with 70% to 80% found just once. This material consisted of PBMCs, taken after 12 months of ibrutinib treatment. The receptors originated from a human donor with chronic lymphocytic leukemia.

This clone appeared once. The J gene is TRBJ1-4, the V gene TRBV30; D may be TRBD1 (6 bases). The germline V gene encodes CDR1 GTSNPN and CDR2 SVGIG (reference sequence). V gave up 0 bases and J gave up 8 bases, with 10 bases separating them. The CDR3 totals 13 residues. Written as DNA, the CDR3 is TGTGCCTGGAGTGTACAGGGCTGGGAAAAACTGTTTTTT. Residues: CAWSVQGWEKLFF.

V gene TRBV7-2 combines with J gene TRBJ1-2; D gene ambiguous. V was cut by 1 base and J by 2 bases, with 5 bases left in between. Looked up from germline, CDR1 is SGHTA and CDR2 is FQGNSA. This CDR3 spans 13 amino acids. The CDR3 nucleotides read TGTGCCAGCAGCTTAGGCCAGAACTATGGCTACACCTTC. Translating gives CASSLGQNYGYTF.

The chain is built from TRBV29-1 and TRBJ1-3, with D perhaps matching TRBD1 (5 bases). The germline V and J ends were trimmed by 0 bases and 10 bases, with 7 bases remaining between them. CDR3 length: 11 residues. CDR1 is SQVTM and CDR2 is ANQGSEA in the germline V gene. The CDR3 nucleotides read TGCAGCGTTGAAGAGGGGGGAACCATATATTTT. Its protein product is CSVEEGGTIYF.

The genes are TRBV27 and TRBJ2-7; D gene uncertain. The germline CDR1 and CDR2 sequences are MNHEY and SMNVEV (reference sequence). The CDR3 has 15 amino acids. The V end was cut by 3 bases, the J end by 1 base, with 13 bases between. CDR3: CASSFKPGPSYEQYF. The CDR3, as DNA: TGTGCCAGCAGTTTTAAACCCGGTCCTTCCTACGAGCAGTACTTC.

The chain combines TRBV9 with TRBJ2-2; D is unresolved. Germline V lookup: CDR1 SGDLS, CDR2 YYNGEE. This CDR3 has 12 amino acids. V was clipped by 1 base and J by 4 bases, with 2 bases between them. The chain's CDR3 is CASSVSTGELFF. For the CDR3, the DNA is TGTGCCAGCAGCGTAAGCACCGGGGAGCTGTTTTTT.

The V gene is TRBV30, the J gene TRBJ2-1; 10 bases map to TRBD2. After removal of 4 bases from V and 8 bases from J, the junction contained 11 bases not matched to a gene. Germline-derived CDR1 and CDR2 are GTSNPN and SVGIG (reference sequence). This CDR3 region has 15 residues. The CDR3 sequence is CAWKRTSGHPYEQFF. The CDR3 DNA reads as TGTGCCTGGAAACGGACTAGCGGCCATCCATATGAGCAGTTCTTC.

This clone has just a few counts. This chain links TRBV28 with TRBJ1-5; 7 nucleotides match TRBD1. Trimming cost V 2 bases and J 3 bases; bases outside gene matches: 7. This CDR3 is built from 16 residues. Germline assignment: CDR1 MDHEN and CDR2 SYDVKM. CDR3 DNA: TGTGCCAGCAGTTTAGGTAACAGGGGCTACAATCAGCCCCAGCATTTT. Protein: CASSLGNRGYNQPQHF.

This chain joins TRBV5-6 and TRBJ2-7; 7 bases line up with TRBD1. The germline CDR1 and CDR2 sequences are SGHDT and YYEEEE. Losses at the gene ends were 8 bases for V and 7 bases for J; bases not matched to a gene: 15. The CDR3 runs 14 residues. This CDR3 reads CASIRGTAVMEQYF. CDR3 nucleotide sequence: TGTGCCAGTATTAGAGGGACAGCGGTAATGGAGCAGTACTTC.

V usage is TRBV7-2 and J usage is TRBJ2-3; 10 bases are a match to TRBD2. Germline values: CDR1 SGHTA, CDR2 FQGNSA. CDR3 length equals 14 residues. After removal of 4 bases from V and 4 bases from J, the junction contained 2 bases not matched to a gene. The chain's CDR3 is CASSWTSGSDTQYF. CDR3 DNA: TGTGCCAGCAGCTGGACTAGCGGTTCAGATACGCAGTATTTT. The entire variable domain, with the rest obtained from reference TRBV7-2 and TRBJ2-3, is as follows: GAGVSQSPSNKVTEKGKDVELRCDPISGHTALYWYRQSLGQGLEFLIYFQGNSAPDKSGLPSDRFSAERTGGSVSTLTIQRTQQEDSAVYLCASSWTSGSDTQYFGPGTRLTVL.

V usage is TRBV29-1 and J usage is TRBJ1-4; possibly TRBD1 for D (5 bases). Germline V gene sequence: CDR1 SQVTM, CDR2 ANQGSEA. Trimming shortened V by 7 bases and J by 7 bases, and 10 bases separated the two germline ends. This CDR3 spans 11 amino acids. CDR3: CSGGVFEKLFF. CDR3 DNA sequence: TGCAGCGGAGGGGTTTTTGAAAAACTGTTTTTT. Full variable domain (rest looked up from reference TRBV29-1 and TRBJ1-4): SAVISQKPSRDICQRGTSLTIQCQVDSQVTMMFWYRQQPGQSLTLIATANQGSEATYESGFVIDKFPISRPNLTFSTLTVSNMSPEDSSIYLCSGGVFEKLFFGSGTQLSVL.

The V call is TRBV10-3, the J call TRBJ2-2; 7 nucleotides match TRBD2. The CDR3 is 14 amino acids. Losses at the gene ends were 6 bases for V and 5 bases for J; bases not matched to a gene: 6. Per germline, CDR1 ENHRY and CDR2 SYGVKD. CDR3 nucleotide sequence: TGTGCCATCAGGGCAGCGGGGCTGACCGGGGAGCTGTTTTTT. Its translation is CAIRAAGLTGELFF.

The chain employs TRBV6-1 and TRBJ1-5; 8 bases map to TRBD1. The germline V gene has CDR1 MNHNS and CDR2 SASEGT. The CDR3 is 14 residues long. V lost 4 bases and J lost 3; bases outside the gene matches: 2. This CDR3 reads CASSAGQVNQPQHF. The DNA for the CDR3 is TGTGCCAGCAGTGCGGGACAGGTCAATCAGCCCCAGCATTTT.

This chain uses TRBV30 with TRBJ1-2; 9 nucleotides line up with TRBD1. The CDR3 consists of 13 residues. The germline gives CDR1 GTSNPN, CDR2 SVGIG (reference sequence). V shed 5 bases, J shed 5 bases, and the junction held 6 bases outside the gene matches. CDR3 DNA: TGTGCCTGGGCACCCGGGACAGGGTATGGCTACACCTTC. Translating it yields CAWAPGTGYGYTF. The whole variable domain, filled in from reference TRBV30 and TRBJ1-2, reads SQTIHQWPATLVQPVGSPLSLECTVEGTSNPNLYWYRQAAGRGLQLLFYSVGIGQISSEVPQNLSASRPQDRQFILSSKKLLLSDSGFYLCAWAPGTGYGYTFGSGTRLTVV.

The chain combines TRBV7-2 with TRBJ1-3, with 9 bases fitting TRBD1. The length of the CDR3 is 15 residues. J lost 3 bases, V lost 1 base, and 1 base had no gene match. Germline CDR1 and CDR2: SGHTA and FQGNSA. DNA for the CDR3: TGTGCCAGCAGCTTAGGGACAGGGGTTGGAAACACCATATATTTT. It codes for CASSLGTGVGNTIYF.